Following are 20 T cell receptor beta chains from one sample sequenced in a study of regulatory T cells in long-lasting Graves disease. CDR3-region Arm-PCR and iRepertoire HTBI primers produced the TCR beta libraries. A single record per CDR3 protein comes from TCRdb applying MiXCR to the multiplex PCR reads. The sample lists about 240,000 distinct CDR3 sequences; 20% were seen once. The time point denotes: newly diagnosed GD, antithyroid drugs for less than 3 months. RNA from PBMCs was the source of the TCR library. The material was peripheral blood mononuclear cells (PBMCs), obtained at new diagnosis, from a patient treated with antithyroid drugs. These receptor sequences come from a female donor with Graves disease.

The sample holds many counts of this clonotype. The V call is TRBV20-1, the J call TRBJ2-2; no reliable D call. Germline CDR1 reads DFQATT; CDR2 reads SNEGSKA (reference sequence). This CDR3 spans 14 amino acids. The germline V and J ends were trimmed by 6 bases and 4 bases, with 15 bases remaining between them. The DNA of the CDR3 is TGCAGTGCCAGCCGGTCAGGCGGCACCGGGGAGCTGTTTTTT. Its translation: CSASRSGGTGELFF.

This clonotype was counted only a few times. The gene calls are TRBV10-3 and TRBJ1-6, with 7 nucleotides matching TRBD1. Trimming cost V 7 bases and J 7 bases; bases outside gene matches: 7. This CDR3 has 14 residues. Germline V gene lookup returns CDR1 ENHRY and CDR2 SYGVKD. The CDR3 loop reads CAITPDRLNSPLHF. In nucleotides, the CDR3 is TGTGCCATCACCCCGGACAGGTTGAATTCACCCCTCCACTTT.

J is TRBJ1-5 and V is TRBV6-2 or TRBV6-3; possible D gene TRBD1, 6 bases. This CDR3 has 17 amino acids. The germline CDR1 and CDR2 sequences are MNHEY and SVGEGT. V was pared by 0 bases and J by 4 bases, with 16 bases between. For the CDR3, the DNA is TGTGCCAGCAGTTACTCGACCGGCAGGGGACCAAATCAGCCCCAGCATTTT. Protein: CASSYSTGRGPNQPQHF.

This clonotype appeared many times. The J gene is TRBJ2-7, the V gene TRBV6-1; the D gene is possibly TRBD1 (6 bases). V lost 8 bases and J lost 3, with 17 bases in between. Germline V CDR1 and CDR2: MNHNS, SASEGT. CDR3 length: 14 amino acids. The DNA of the CDR3 is TGTGCCAGCCGGCGCGCTTTGGGACACTACGAGCAGTACTTC. Its protein product is CASRRALGHYEQYF.

A word on this clonotype: The junction departs from germline at one end; a sequencing error may be responsible. The chain links TRBV6-1 to TRBJ2-7, with 7 bases identical to TRBD1. The CDR3 sequence is 14 residues long. CDR1 is MNHNS and CDR2 is SASEGT in the germline V gene. The CDR3 spells CASSVTGVFYEQCF. In DNA form, the CDR3 reads TGTGCCAGCAGTGTAACAGGGGTCTTCTACGAGCAGTGCTTC.

This clonotype showed up many times. The CDR3 DNA reads as TGTGCCACCAGTGACCAGACAGGGAGCACCGGGGAGCTGTTTTTT. Amino acid sequence: CATSDQTGSTGELFF. This chain connects TRBV24-1 to TRBJ2-2; TRBD1 agrees at 7 bases. The CDR3 is 15 residues long. CDR1 is KGHDR, CDR2 SFDVKD, per germline. Losses at the gene ends were 4 bases for V and 4 bases for J; bases not matched to a gene: 5.

This chain connects TRBV9 to TRBJ2-5, with 14 bases that match TRBD2. The DNA end is a closer match to TRBJ2-1, so the J assignment may be wrong. This CDR3 has 19 amino acids. Germline V CDR1 and CDR2: SGDLS, YYNGEE. CDR3 nucleotide sequence: TGTGCCAGCAGCGCTGGAGGACTAGCGGGGGGTTTACGTGGTGAGCGGCAGTTCTTC. It yields the protein CASSAGGLAGGLRGERQFF.

At least ten counts were recorded for this clonotype. The chain has TRBV9 and TRBJ2-3; 7 nucleotides line up with TRBD2. V lost 0 bases to trimming and J lost 2 bases; unmatched junction nucleotides: 3. Germline V lookup: CDR1 SGDLS, CDR2 YYNGEE. The CDR3 has 15 residues. This CDR3 is CASSVGGSNTDTQYF. The CDR3 region has the DNA TGTGCCAGCAGCGTAGGCGGGAGCAACACAGATACGCAGTATTTT.

This clonotype was seen once. This CDR3 fails to terminate in the conserved phenylalanine or tryptophan, so it likely reflects a read error. The chain combines TRBV2 with TRBJ1-5, with D possibly TRBD1 on 6 matching bases. The V gene's germline CDR1 is SNHLY and CDR2 FYNNEI. The CDR3 is 14 residues long. Trimming stripped 10 bases from V and 0 bases from J, with 13 bases between. The CDR3 sequence: CATQGQNSNQPQHL. The CDR3 region has the DNA TGTGCCACCCAGGGGCAGAATAGCAATCAGCCCCAGCATCTT.

This clonotype has at least ten counts. The J gene is TRBJ1-2, the V gene TRBV2; no definite D call. Germline CDR1 is SNHLY and CDR2 is FYNNEI. Trimming shortened V by 9 bases and J by 0 bases, and 8 bases separated the two germline ends. This CDR3 has 12 amino acids. In DNA, the CDR3 is TGTGCCAGTCACAGAGCTAACTATGGCTACACCTTC. Translation: CASHRANYGYTF.

The gene calls are TRBV6-9 and TRBJ2-1; D is unclear. Trimming removed 4 bases from V and 3 bases from J, with 10 bases in between. Looked up from germline, CDR1 is MNHGY and CDR2 is SVAAGI. The length of the CDR3 is 14 residues. The CDR3 DNA follows: TGTGCCAGCAGTTTGGGCAGATTCTACAATGAGCAGTTCTTC. Translation gives CASSLGRFYNEQFF.

Regarding this clonotype: Possible read error: a much larger clone is one base away. The chain recombines TRBV10-3 with TRBJ1-5; 10 bases align to TRBD1. Per the germline V gene, CDR1 is ENHRY and CDR2 is SYGVKD. The CDR3 runs 14 residues. The DNA of the CDR3 is TGTGCCACCGGGACAGGGGATAGCAATCAGTCCCAGCATTTT. It codes for CATGTGDSNQSQHF.

This clonotype was observed many times. This sequence joins TRBV4-3 and TRBJ2-5, with TRBD2 matching 7 bases. The J segment lost 5 bases and the V segment lost 1 base, leaving 13 bases of the junction unmatched. Germline CDR1 reads LGHNA; CDR2 reads YSLEER. The CDR3 runs 17 residues. CDR3 in amino acids: CASSQVHRRENWETQYF. The CDR3 bases are TGCGCCAGCAGCCAAGTCCATCGGCGGGAGAACTGGGAGACCCAGTACTTC.

This clonotype was seen at least ten times. This chain connects TRBV7-2 to TRBJ1-1, with D perhaps matching TRBD1 (5 bases). V lost 6 bases and J 5 bases, leaving 13 bases between the germline ends. Per the germline V gene, CDR1 is SGHTA and CDR2 is FQGNSA. The CDR3 spans 13 residues. The DNA of the CDR3 is TGTGCCAGCAGGGGGAGGGGAAGTACTGAAGCTTTCTTT. This sequence encodes CASRGRGSTEAFF.

As to this clonotype: A much more abundant neighbour one base away suggests this may be a read error. The chain joins TRBV29-1 to TRBJ1-1, with 8 bases fitting TRBD1. The CDR3 contains 13 residues. Germline assignment: CDR1 SQVTM and CDR2 ANQGSEA. V lost 3 bases to trimming and J lost 3 bases; unmatched junction nucleotides: 3. The chain's CDR3 is CSVDLDRDTEAFF. DNA of the CDR3: TGCAGCGTTGACCTGGACAGGGACACTGAAGCTTTCTTT. Drawing the rest from reference TRBV29-1 and TRBJ1-1, the complete variable domain is SAVISQKPSRDICQRGTSLTIQCQVDSQVTMMFWYRQQPGQSLTLIATANQGSEATYESGFVIDKFPISRPNLTFSTLTVSNMSPEDSSIYLCSVDLDRDTEAFFGQGTRLTVV.

This clonotype was observed a few times. This sequence joins TRBV9 and TRBJ2-7, with 7 positions matching TRBD1. The ends lost 4 bases at V and 2 bases at J; junction bases unmatched: 6. This CDR3 has 14 amino acids. The germline V gene has CDR1 SGDLS and CDR2 YYNGEE. CDR3 sequence (DNA): TGTGCCAGCAGCCACGGACAGGCCCCCTACGAGCAGTACTTC. It is translated as CASSHGQAPYEQYF.

This clonotype was seen a few times. V and J are TRBV19 and TRBJ2-3; D not resolved. Germline CDR1 LNHDA, CDR2 SQIVND (reference sequence). Between the trimmed V and J ends, which lost 1 base and 2 bases, there was a span of 7 bases. The CDR3 runs 14 residues. The CDR3 nucleotides are TGTGCCAGTAGTATAGTGGCGGACACAGATACGCAGTATTTT. Translating it yields CASSIVADTDTQYF.

The chain combines TRBV29-1 with TRBJ1-1; TRBD1 might be the D (6 bases). The CDR3 length is 13 residues. Trimming took 5 bases from V and 0 from J, leaving 10 bases between them. The germline CDR1 and CDR2 sequences are SQVTM and ANQGSEA. The DNA of the CDR3 is TGCAGCGTTTGGACAGTCATGAACACTGAAGCTTTCTTT. Amino acids: CSVWTVMNTEAFF. Variable domain in full (rest from reference TRBV29-1 and TRBJ1-1): SAVISQKPSRDICQRGTSLTIQCQVDSQVTMMFWYRQQPGQSLTLIATANQGSEATYESGFVIDKFPISRPNLTFSTLTVSNMSPEDSSIYLCSVWTVMNTEAFFGQGTRLTVV.

This clonotype was detected many times. V is TRBV11-2 and J is TRBJ2-7; 9 nucleotides match TRBD1. The trim removed 6 bases at V and 5 bases at J, leaving 5 bases unmatched. Germline-derived CDR1 and CDR2 are SGHAT and FQNNGV. The CDR3 is 13 amino acids. The DNA of the CDR3 is TGTGCCAGCAGGGGACAGGGTTTCAACGAGCAGTACTTC. Translating gives CASRGQGFNEQYF.

V is TRBV6-1 and J is TRBJ2-1; D perhaps matches TRBD2 (6 bases). This CDR3 has 13 residues. V lost 6 bases and J 4 bases, leaving 10 bases between the germline ends. CDR1 and CDR2 from the germline V gene are MNHNS and SASEGT. CDR3 sequence: CASRGLSYNEQFF. The CDR3 DNA follows: TGTGCCAGCAGGGGACTTTCGTACAATGAGCAGTTCTTC.